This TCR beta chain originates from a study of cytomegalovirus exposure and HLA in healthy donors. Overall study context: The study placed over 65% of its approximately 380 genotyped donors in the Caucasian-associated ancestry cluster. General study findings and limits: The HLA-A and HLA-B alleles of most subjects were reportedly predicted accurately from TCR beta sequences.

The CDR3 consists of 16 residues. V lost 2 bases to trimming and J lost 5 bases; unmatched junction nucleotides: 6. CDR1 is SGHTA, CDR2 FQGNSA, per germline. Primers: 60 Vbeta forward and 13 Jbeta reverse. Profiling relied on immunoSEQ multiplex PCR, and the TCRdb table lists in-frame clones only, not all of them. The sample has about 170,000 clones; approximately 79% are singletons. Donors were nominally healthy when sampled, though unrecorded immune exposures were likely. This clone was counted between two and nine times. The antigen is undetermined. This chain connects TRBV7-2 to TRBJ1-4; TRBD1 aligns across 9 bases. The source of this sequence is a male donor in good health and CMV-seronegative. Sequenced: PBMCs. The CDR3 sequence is CASSLYRTGENEKLFF. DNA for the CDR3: TGTGCCAGCAGCTTATATAGGACAGGGGAAAATGAAAAACTGTTTTTT.